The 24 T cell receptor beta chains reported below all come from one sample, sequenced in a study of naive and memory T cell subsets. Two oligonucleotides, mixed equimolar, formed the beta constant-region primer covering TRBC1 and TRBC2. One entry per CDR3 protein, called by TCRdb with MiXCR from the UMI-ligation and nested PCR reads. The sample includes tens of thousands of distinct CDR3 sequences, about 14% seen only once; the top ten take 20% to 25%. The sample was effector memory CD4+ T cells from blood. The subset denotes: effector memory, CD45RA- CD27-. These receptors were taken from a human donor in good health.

CDR3 protein: CASSSGAGNVEQYF. The DNA for the CDR3 is TGCGCCAGCAGCTCGGGGGCCGGAAATGTGGAGCAGTACTTC. This rearrangement joins TRBV5-1 to TRBJ2-7; D tentatively fits TRBD1 or TRBD2 (6 bases each). Germline lookup yields CDR1 SGHRS and CDR2 YFSETQ. Trimming removed 3 bases at V and 7 bases at J, with 17 bases between. CDR3 size: 14 residues. Based on the CDR3 plus reference TRBV5-1 and TRBJ2-7, the full variable domain is KAGVTQTPRYLIKTRGQQVTLSCSPISGHRSVSWYQQTPGQGLQFLFEYFSETQRNKGNFPGRFSGRQFSNSRSEMNVSTLELGDSALYLCASSSGAGNVEQYFGPGTRLTVT.

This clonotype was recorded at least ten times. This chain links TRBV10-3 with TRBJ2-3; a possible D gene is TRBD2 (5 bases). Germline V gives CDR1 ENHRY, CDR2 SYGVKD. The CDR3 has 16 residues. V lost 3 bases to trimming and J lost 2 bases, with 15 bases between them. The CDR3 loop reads CAISDSSPSDTDTQYF. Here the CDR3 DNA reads TGTGCCATCAGTGACTCTAGCCCCTCAGACACAGATACGCAGTATTTT.

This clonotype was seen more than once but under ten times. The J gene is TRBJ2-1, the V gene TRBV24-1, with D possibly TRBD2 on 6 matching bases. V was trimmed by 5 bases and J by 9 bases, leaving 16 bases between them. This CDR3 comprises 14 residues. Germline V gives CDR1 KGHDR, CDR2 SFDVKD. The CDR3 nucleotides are TGTGCCACCAGTGCAACGGGACTGGTTAGTGAGCAGTTCTTC. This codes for CATSATGLVSEQFF.

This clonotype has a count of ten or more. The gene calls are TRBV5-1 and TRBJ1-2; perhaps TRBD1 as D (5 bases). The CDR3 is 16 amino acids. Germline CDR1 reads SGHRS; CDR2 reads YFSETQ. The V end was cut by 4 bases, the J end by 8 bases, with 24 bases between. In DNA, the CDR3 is TGCGCCAGCAGCCCCGAACCGGGACTCAAGCTTTCGGGCTACACCTTC. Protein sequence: CASSPEPGLKLSGYTF.

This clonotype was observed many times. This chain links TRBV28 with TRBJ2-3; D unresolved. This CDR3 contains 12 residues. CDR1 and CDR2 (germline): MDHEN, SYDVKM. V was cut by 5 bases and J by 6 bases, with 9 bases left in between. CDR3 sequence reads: CASSVILDTQYF. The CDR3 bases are TGTGCCAGCAGTGTAATCCTGGATACGCAGTATTTT.

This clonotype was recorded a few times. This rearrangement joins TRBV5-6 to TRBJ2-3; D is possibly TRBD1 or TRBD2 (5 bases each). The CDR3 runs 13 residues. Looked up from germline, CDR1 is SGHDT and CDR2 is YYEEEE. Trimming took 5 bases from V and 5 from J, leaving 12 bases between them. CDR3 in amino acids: CASRFMGEDTQYF. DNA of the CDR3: TGTGCCAGCAGGTTTATGGGGGAAGATACGCAGTATTTT.

CDR3 DNA: TGCAGTGCTAGAGGGGACAGAGCTCATCAGCCCCAGCATTTT. Its translation is CSARGDRAHQPQHF. V and J are TRBV20-1 and TRBJ1-5; TRBD1 matches at 7 bases. The ends lost 1 base at V and 5 bases at J; junction bases unmatched: 5. This CDR3 is built from 14 residues. Germline V gene lookup returns CDR1 DFQATT and CDR2 SNEGSKA (reference sequence).

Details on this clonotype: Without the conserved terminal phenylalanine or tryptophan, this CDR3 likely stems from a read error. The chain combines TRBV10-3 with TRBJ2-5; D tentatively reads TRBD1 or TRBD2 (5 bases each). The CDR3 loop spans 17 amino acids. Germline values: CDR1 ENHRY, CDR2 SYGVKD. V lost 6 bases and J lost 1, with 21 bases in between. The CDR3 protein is CAIREAGQGSPQETQYV. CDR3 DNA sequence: TGTGCCATCAGGGAGGCAGGGCAGGGCAGCCCCCAAGAGACCCAGTACGTC.

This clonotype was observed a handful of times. For the CDR3, the DNA is TGTGCCAGCAGCTTATCCGGGACTAGCGCCTTTAACCTAGCCAAAAACATTCAGTACTTC. Translating gives CASSLSGTSAFNLAKNIQYF. The V gene is TRBV11-2, the J gene TRBJ2-4, with 10 bases that match TRBD2. From germline, CDR1 is SGHAT and CDR2 FQNNGV. This CDR3 spans 20 amino acids. V gave up 2 bases and J gave up 0 bases; unmatched junction bases: 13. Full variable domain (outside the CDR3, taken from reference TRBV11-2 and TRBJ2-4): EAGVAQSPRYKIIEKRQSVAFWCNPISGHATLYWYQQILGQGPKLLIQFQNNGVVDDSQLPKDRFSAERLKGVDSTLKIQPAKLEDSAVYLCASSLSGTSAFNLAKNIQYFGAGTRLSVL.

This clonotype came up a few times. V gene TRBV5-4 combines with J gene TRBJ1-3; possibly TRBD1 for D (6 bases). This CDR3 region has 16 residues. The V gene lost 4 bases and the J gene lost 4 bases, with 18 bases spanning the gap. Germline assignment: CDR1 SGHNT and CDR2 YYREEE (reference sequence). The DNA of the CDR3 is TGTGCCAGCAGCGCCCGACTACAGGGCACCGGAAACACCATATATTTT. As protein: CASSARLQGTGNTIYF.

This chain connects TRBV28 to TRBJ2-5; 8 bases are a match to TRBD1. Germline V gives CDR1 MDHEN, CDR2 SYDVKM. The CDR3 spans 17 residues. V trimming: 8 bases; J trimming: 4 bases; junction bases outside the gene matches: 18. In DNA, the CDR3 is TGTGCCAGCCAACTCACCGACCTGGACAGGGCATCAGAGACCCAGTACTTC. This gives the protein CASQLTDLDRASETQYF.

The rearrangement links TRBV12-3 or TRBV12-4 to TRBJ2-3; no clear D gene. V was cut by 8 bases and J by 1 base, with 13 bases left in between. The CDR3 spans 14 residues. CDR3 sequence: CASGQTGRTDTQYF. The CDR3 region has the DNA TGTGCCAGCGGCCAGACGGGTCGCACAGATACGCAGTATTTT.

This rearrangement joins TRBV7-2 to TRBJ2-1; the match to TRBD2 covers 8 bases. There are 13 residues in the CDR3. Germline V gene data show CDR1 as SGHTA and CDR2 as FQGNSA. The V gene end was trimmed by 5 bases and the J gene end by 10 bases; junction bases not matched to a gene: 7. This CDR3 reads CASSPGGSREQFF. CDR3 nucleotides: TGTGCCAGCAGCCCGGGGGGGAGTAGGGAGCAGTTCTTC.

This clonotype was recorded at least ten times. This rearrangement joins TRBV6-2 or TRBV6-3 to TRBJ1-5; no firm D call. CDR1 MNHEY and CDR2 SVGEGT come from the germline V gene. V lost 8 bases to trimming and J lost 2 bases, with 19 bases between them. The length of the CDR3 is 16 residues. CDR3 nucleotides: TGTGCCAGCGGAATCCCCGGAGGTGCCGGCAATCAGCCCCAGCATTTT. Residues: CASGIPGGAGNQPQHF.

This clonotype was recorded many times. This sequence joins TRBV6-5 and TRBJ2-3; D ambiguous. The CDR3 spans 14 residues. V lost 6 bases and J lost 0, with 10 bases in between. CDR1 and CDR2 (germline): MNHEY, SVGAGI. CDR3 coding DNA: TGTGCCAGCAGCCCTGGACGAAGCACAGATACGCAGTATTTT. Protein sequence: CASSPGRSTDTQYF.

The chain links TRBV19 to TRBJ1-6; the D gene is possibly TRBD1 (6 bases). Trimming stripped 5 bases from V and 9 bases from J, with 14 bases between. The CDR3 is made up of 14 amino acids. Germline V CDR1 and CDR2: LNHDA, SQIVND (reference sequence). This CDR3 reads CASSLSGELSPLHF. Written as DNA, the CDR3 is TGTGCCAGTAGTTTGTCAGGGGAGCTTTCACCCCTCCACTTT.

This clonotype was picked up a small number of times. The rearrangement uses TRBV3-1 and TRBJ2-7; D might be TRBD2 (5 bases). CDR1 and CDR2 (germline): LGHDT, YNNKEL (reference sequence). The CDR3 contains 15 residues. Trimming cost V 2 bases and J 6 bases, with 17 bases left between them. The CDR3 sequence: CASSQLLTTVSEQYF. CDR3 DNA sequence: TGTGCCAGCAGCCAACTCCTGACTACCGTCTCCGAGCAGTACTTC.

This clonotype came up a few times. This chain's CDR3 is CASSSLATSEQFF. The CDR3 DNA reads TGTGCCAGCAGCTCACTAGCGACAAGTGAGCAGTTCTTC. V usage is TRBV7-6 and J usage is TRBJ2-1, with 7 positions matching TRBD2. CDR3 length: 13 residues. The V and J ends lost 4 bases and 9 bases, in that order; junction bases with no gene match: 6. CDR1 SGHVS and CDR2 FNYEAQ come from the germline V gene.

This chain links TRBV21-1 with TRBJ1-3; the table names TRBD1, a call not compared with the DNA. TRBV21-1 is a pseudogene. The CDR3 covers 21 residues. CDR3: CASSKGGPHTTGGGSGNTIYF. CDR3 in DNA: TGTGCCAGCAGCAAAGGAGGACCCCATACGACAGGGGGCGGCTCTGGAAACACCATATATTTT.

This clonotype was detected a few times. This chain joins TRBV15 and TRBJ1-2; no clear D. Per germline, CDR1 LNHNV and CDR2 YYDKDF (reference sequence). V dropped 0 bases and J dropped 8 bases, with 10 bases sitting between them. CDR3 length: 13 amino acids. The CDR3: CATSRDGGGGYTF. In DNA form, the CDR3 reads TGTGCCACCAGCAGAGATGGTGGAGGAGGCTACACCTTC.

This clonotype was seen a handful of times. Here the CDR3 reads CSARDLTAGGYTF. The DNA of the CDR3 is TGCAGTGCGAGGGACCTAACGGCGGGAGGCTACACCTTC. The chain carries TRBV20-1 and TRBJ1-2, with D possibly being TRBD1 (5 bases). Germline values: CDR1 DFQATT, CDR2 SNEGSKA (reference sequence). This CDR3 has 13 residues. V shed 6 bases and J shed 8 bases, with 19 bases lying between them.

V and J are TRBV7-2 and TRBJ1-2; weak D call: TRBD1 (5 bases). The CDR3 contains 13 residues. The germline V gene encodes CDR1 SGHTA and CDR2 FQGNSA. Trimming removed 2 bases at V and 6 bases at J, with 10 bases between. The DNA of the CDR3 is TGTGCCAGCAGCTTAAAAGAGGGGAATGGCTACACCTTC. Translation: CASSLKEGNGYTF.

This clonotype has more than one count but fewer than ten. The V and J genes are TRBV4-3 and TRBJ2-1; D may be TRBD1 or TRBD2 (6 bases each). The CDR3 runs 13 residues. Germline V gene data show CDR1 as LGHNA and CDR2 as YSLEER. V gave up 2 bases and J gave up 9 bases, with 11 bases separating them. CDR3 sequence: CASSQSGGLEQFF. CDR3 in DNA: TGCGCCAGCAGCCAAAGTGGGGGGCTTGAGCAGTTCTTC.

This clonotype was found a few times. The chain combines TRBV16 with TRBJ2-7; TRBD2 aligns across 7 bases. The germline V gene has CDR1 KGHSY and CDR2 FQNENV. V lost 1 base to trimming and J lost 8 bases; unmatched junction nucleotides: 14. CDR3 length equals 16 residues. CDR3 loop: CASSQWASGSQAKQYF. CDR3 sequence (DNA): TGTGCCAGCAGCCAATGGGCTAGCGGATCACAAGCCAAGCAGTACTTC. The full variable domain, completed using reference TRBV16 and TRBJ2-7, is GEEVAQTPKHLVRGEGQKAKLYCAPIKGHSYVFWYQQVLKNEFKFLISFQNENVFDETGMPKERFSAKCLPNSPCSLEIQATKLEDSAVYFCASSQWASGSQAKQYFGPGTRLTVT.